This T cell receptor (beta chain) was observed in a study of T-cell reconstitution after alpha-beta-depleted transplantation in children (dated by TCRdb to about 2016). For context, the study as a whole: The study quantitatively tracked T-cell immune reconstitution after TCRalphabeta/CD19-depleted allogeneic hematopoietic cell transplantation in children using TCR repertoire profiling.

Points the paper makes about the study in general: In some patients, the high TCRbeta diversity seen at day 60 was put down to recipient T cells and intrathymic progenitors that had survived conditioning. The frequencies of hyperexpanded clones fell over the following months, and after one year, T-cell counts and TCRbeta diversity were mostly attributed to newly produced T cells. The apparently early recovery of alphabetaT-cell counts about two months after transplant reportedly depended on only several hundred rapidly expanded clones that came from non-depleted graft cells.

The sample's treatment or condition label, in plain terms: allogeneic hematopoietic cell transplantation with graft depleted of TCRalphabeta T cells and CD19 B cells. TCRalphabeta/CD19-depleted allogeneic hematopoietic cell grafts were given to the transplant recipients, all of whom were children. A few counts support this clonotype. Its antigen is currently not known. A junction end diverges from the germline sequence, so it may reflect a read error. Libraries were made using PCR. The sequencing machine was an Illumina HiSeq 2500. TCR libraries were prepared with molecular barcoding, using unique molecular identifiers to normalize TCRbeta repertoire quantification. Starting from the raw public reads, TCRdb applied fastp trimming at Q25, assembled clones with MiXCR and retained in-frame beta chains. CDR3 protein sequences are deduplicated, and each keeps its most common genes and DNA. This sample has 450,000 to 700,000 distinct CDR3 sequences in its table, and 25% to 30% of those were observed once. The top ten hold around a third of the sample.

Sequences were derived from PBMCs, sampled before TCRalphabeta/CD19-depleted stem cell transplant. The sequence came from a boy under two years old with Wiskott-Aldrich syndrome, due to receive a stem cell transplant.

The CDR3 region reads CAIRTTGEEAQYF. The DNA is as follows: TGTGCCATCAGGACGACAGGGGAAGAGGCCCAGTACTTC. The chain was built from TRBV10-3 and TRBJ2-5; 8 junctional bases match TRBD1. The germline V gene supplies CDR1 ENHRY and CDR2 SYGVKD. The CDR3 spans 13 residues, from the cysteine through the phenylalanine. Solely the CDR3 DNA is kept, with 39 bases framed from the first base.